The 18 T cell receptor beta chains given below trace back to one sample, sequenced in a study of cytomegalovirus exposure and HLA in healthy donors. A multiplex PCR was run with 60 Vbeta primers and 13 Jbeta primers. Clones were read by immunoSEQ multiplex PCR, and TCRdb kept only the in-frame ones, dropping some. The sample has under 150,000 clones; about 63% are singletons. What was sequenced was PBMCs. The receptor source for this set is a man aged 30-40 years in good health and CMV-seropositive.

V gene TRBV28 combines with J gene TRBJ2-5, with 9 bases that match TRBD2. The CDR3 length is 16 residues. The germline V gene encodes CDR1 MDHEN and CDR2 SYDVKM. V was clipped by 4 bases and J by 0 bases; unmatched bases: 6. Written as DNA, the CDR3 is TGTGCCAGCAGTTCCCTGACTAGCGGAGACCAAGAGACCCAGTACTTC. This codes for CASSSLTSGDQETQYF.

This clone was seen a handful of times. The chain uses TRBV2 and TRBJ2-5; D unclear. The V end was cut by 4 bases, the J end by 5 bases, with 8 bases between. Germline V CDR1 and CDR2: SNHLY, FYNNEI. The CDR3 is 12 amino acids. This chain's CDR3 is CASSASGETQYF. CDR3 DNA sequence: TGTGCCAGCAGTGCGTCCGGGGAGACCCAGTACTTC.

In its sample, this clone was seen a few times. This chain uses TRBV15 with TRBJ2-5; TRBD1 might be the D (5 bases). Per germline, CDR1 LNHNV and CDR2 YYDKDF (reference sequence). The CDR3 runs 17 residues. Trimming shortened V by 0 bases and J by 2 bases, and 16 bases separated the two germline ends. This CDR3 is CATSRDRQGPVQETQYF. The CDR3 DNA sequence: TGTGCCACCAGCAGAGATCGGCAGGGTCCCGTACAAGAGACCCAGTACTTC.

This chain uses TRBV7-2 with TRBJ1-1; D is ambiguous. The V gene's germline CDR1 is SGHTA and CDR2 FQGNSA. This CDR3 has 15 residues. Trimming pared 5 bases from V and 1 base from J, leaving 14 bases between. CDR3 sequence reads: CASSPTVRRNTEAFF. The CDR3 DNA follows: TGTGCCAGCAGCCCTACGGTTAGGAGGAACACTGAAGCTTTCTTT.

This chain links TRBV6-5 with TRBJ1-6; D unresolved. V was trimmed by 2 bases and J by 7 bases, leaving 15 bases between them. The length of the CDR3 is 16 residues. The germline CDR1 and CDR2 sequences are MNHEY and SVGAGI. The CDR3 here is CASSYLTRYANSPLHF. For the CDR3, the DNA is TGTGCCAGCAGTTACCTGACACGATACGCAAATTCACCCCTCCACTTT.

This clone was seen a handful of times. The V call is TRBV21-1, the J call TRBJ1-1; TRBD1 was called by the table and not checked on the DNA. TRBV21-1 is classified as a pseudogene. CDR3 length: 14 residues. The DNA for the CDR3 is TGTGCCAGCAGCAGTCAGGTGTTAAACACTGAAGCTTTCTTT. It encodes CASSSQVLNTEAFF.

The chain has TRBV28 and TRBJ1-3; no clear D. CDR1 is MDHEN, CDR2 SYDVKM, per germline. Trimming cost V 4 bases and J 0 bases, with 10 bases left between them. The CDR3 is 15 amino acids. CDR3: CASSSTFGSGNTIYF. The CDR3 bases are TGTGCCAGCAGTTCGACATTCGGCTCTGGAAACACCATATATTTT.

As for this clone: Other nucleotide sequences in the sample specify the same CDR3. The V gene is TRBV28, the J gene TRBJ2-7, with TRBD1 matching over 9 bases. V lost 6 bases to trimming and J lost 3 bases; unmatched junction nucleotides: 3. Germline V gene data show CDR1 as MDHEN and CDR2 as SYDVKM. The CDR3 extends over 13 amino acids. The DNA of the CDR3 is TGTGCCAGCAGCTTGGACAGGGGCTACGAGCAGTACTTC. Its translation is CASSLDRGYEQYF.

The gene calls are TRBV29-1 and TRBJ2-7, with 8 bases aligning to TRBD2. V lost 5 bases and J lost 6; bases outside the gene matches: 9. CDR3 size: 13 residues. Germline V lookup: CDR1 SQVTM, CDR2 ANQGSEA. The CDR3, as DNA: TGCAGCGTTCAAACTAGCGGTGCCTCCGAGCAGTACTTC. Translated, it gives CSVQTSGASEQYF.

This clone has a handful of counts. CDR3 amino acids: CASTRAGTSGTYEQYF. Written as DNA, the CDR3 is TGCGCCAGCACCCGTGCCGGGACTAGCGGAACCTACGAGCAGTACTTC. The chain recombines TRBV5-1 with TRBJ2-7; TRBD2 matches at 11 bases. CDR1 is SGHRS and CDR2 is YFSETQ in the germline V gene. The CDR3 runs 16 residues. Losses at the gene ends were 6 bases for V and 2 bases for J; bases not matched to a gene: 10.

V and J are TRBV6-5 and TRBJ2-1; TRBD2 agrees at 7 bases. The CDR3 contains 14 residues. Germline V gene lookup returns CDR1 MNHEY and CDR2 SVGAGI. The V segment lost 4 bases and the J segment 5 bases; nucleotides outside the gene matches: 5. The chain's CDR3 is CASSWASGNNEQFF. As DNA, the CDR3 is TGTGCCAGCAGTTGGGCTAGCGGTAACAATGAGCAGTTCTTC.

The chain combines TRBV19 with TRBJ1-1; D unclear. Germline CDR1 is LNHDA and CDR2 is SQIVND (reference sequence). The CDR3 extends over 14 amino acids. The V end was cut by 4 bases, the J end by 2 bases, with 11 bases between. CDR3 coding DNA: TGTGCCAGTAGTAAACAAGGGAGTAACACTGAAGCTTTCTTT. This sequence encodes CASSKQGSNTEAFF.

This clone was found a few times. V usage is TRBV5-8 and J usage is TRBJ1-2, with 11 bases aligning to TRBD1. Germline-derived CDR1 and CDR2 are SGHTS and YDEGEE. CDR3 length equals 16 residues. After removal of 4 bases from V and 8 bases from J, the junction contained 13 bases not matched to a gene. In DNA form, the CDR3 reads TGTGCCAGCAGCATATGGGACAGGGGGGACTTGGGCGGCTACACCTTC. Encoded protein: CASSIWDRGDLGGYTF.

Notes on this clone: Other DNA sequences in the same sample also yield this CDR3. The V and J genes are TRBV5-4 and TRBJ1-5; D is possibly TRBD1 (5 bases). Germline loops: CDR1 SGHNT, CDR2 YYREEE (reference sequence). The germline V and J ends were trimmed by 5 bases and 3 bases, with 12 bases remaining between them. The CDR3 length is 14 residues. This CDR3 is CASSLGGTNQPQHF. DNA for the CDR3: TGTGCCAGCAGTCTCGGGGGGACCAATCAGCCCCAGCATTTT.

The rearrangement uses TRBV5-1 and TRBJ2-5; D is perhaps TRBD1 (6 bases). Near its end, the DNA agrees better with TRBJ2-7, so the J call may be wrong. CDR1 is SGHRS, CDR2 YFSETQ, per germline. The CDR3 spans 14 residues. The CDR3 DNA follows: TGCGCCAGCAGCATTACAGGGACCACCTACGAGCAGTACTTC. This translates into CASSITGTTYEQYF.

The V gene is TRBV10-1, the J gene TRBJ2-7; no firm D call. Germline V CDR1 and CDR2: WNHNN, SYGVQD (reference sequence). V was cut by 4 bases and J by 6 bases, with 4 bases left in between. This CDR3 contains 10 residues. The CDR3 region is CASSGGEQYF. CDR3 DNA: TGCGCCAGCAGTGGAGGCGAGCAGTACTTC.

This chain uses TRBV5-1 with TRBJ1-3; no reliable D call. CDR3 length: 16 amino acids. The germline V gene encodes CDR1 SGHRS and CDR2 YFSETQ. V was clipped by 1 base and J by 2 bases, with 13 bases between them. CDR3 amino acids: CASSLQDSGTGNTIYF. The CDR3 region has the DNA TGCGCCAGCAGCTTGCAGGACTCCGGCACTGGAAACACCATATATTTT.

The V call is TRBV10-3, the J call TRBJ1-1, with TRBD1 matching 9 bases. Germline V gives CDR1 ENHRY, CDR2 SYGVKD. The length of the CDR3 is 19 residues. V was pared by 5 bases and J by 10 bases, with 26 bases of the junction left unmatched. The CDR3 DNA is TGTGCCATCAGTATAGTCCCGGGACAGGGTCCGACCGACCCCGCGACAGCTTTCTTT. Residues: CAISIVPGQGPTDPATAFF.